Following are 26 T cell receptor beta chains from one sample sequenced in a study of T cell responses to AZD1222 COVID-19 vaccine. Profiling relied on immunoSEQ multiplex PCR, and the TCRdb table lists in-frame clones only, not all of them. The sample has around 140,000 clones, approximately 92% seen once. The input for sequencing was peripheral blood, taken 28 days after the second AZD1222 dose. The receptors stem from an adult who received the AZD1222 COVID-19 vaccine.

The CDR3 region has the DNA TGTGCCAGCAGGCTGAGCAGGGCGGTAATGAGCTACACCTTC. Translation gives CASRLSRAVMSYTF. This chain connects TRBV28 to TRBJ1-2, with D maybe TRBD1 (5 bases). This CDR3 contains 14 residues. Germline CDR1 MDHEN, CDR2 SYDVKM. V was clipped by 6 bases and J by 9 bases, with 20 bases between them.

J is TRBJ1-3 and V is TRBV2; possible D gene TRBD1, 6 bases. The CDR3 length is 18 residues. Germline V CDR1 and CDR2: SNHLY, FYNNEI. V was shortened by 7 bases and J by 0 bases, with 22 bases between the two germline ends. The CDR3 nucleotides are TGTGCCAGCACTATAGGACAGCTTCGTTCCTTCTCTGGAAACACCATATATTTT. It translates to CASTIGQLRSFSGNTIYF. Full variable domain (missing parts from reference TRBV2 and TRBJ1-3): EPEVTQTPSHQVTQMGQEVILRCVPISNHLYFYWYRQILGQKVEFLVSFYNNEISEKSEIFDDQFSVERPDGSNFTLKIRSTKLEDSAMYFCASTIGQLRSFSGNTIYFGEGSWLTVV.

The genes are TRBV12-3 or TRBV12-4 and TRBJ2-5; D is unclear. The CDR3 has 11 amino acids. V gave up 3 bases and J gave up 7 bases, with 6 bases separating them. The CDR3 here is CASSFSGTQYF. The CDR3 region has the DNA TGTGCCAGCAGTTTCTCCGGGACCCAGTACTTC.

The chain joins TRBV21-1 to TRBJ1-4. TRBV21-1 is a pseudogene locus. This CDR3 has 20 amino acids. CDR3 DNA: TGTGCCAGCAGCAAAGGAAAAAGCGGTCTCGATGGTTCGAGTCGTGAAAAACTGTTTTTT. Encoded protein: CASSKGKSGLDGSSREKLFF.

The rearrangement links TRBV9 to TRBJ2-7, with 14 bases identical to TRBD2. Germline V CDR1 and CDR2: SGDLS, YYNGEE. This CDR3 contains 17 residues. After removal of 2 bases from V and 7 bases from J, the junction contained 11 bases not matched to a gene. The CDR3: CASSVGTSGSRSNEQYF. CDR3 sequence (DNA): TGTGCCAGCAGCGTCGGGACTAGCGGGAGTAGGTCGAATGAGCAGTACTTC.

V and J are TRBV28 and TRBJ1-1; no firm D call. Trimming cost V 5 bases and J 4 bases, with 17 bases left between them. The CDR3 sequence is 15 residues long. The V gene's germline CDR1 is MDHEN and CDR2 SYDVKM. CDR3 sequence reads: CASSPPTPASTEAFF. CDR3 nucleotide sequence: TGTGCCAGCAGTCCACCTACGCCGGCGAGCACTGAAGCTTTCTTT.

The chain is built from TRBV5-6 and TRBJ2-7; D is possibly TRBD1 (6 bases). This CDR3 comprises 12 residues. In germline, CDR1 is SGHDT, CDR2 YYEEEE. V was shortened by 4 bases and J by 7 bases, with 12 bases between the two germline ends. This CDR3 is CASSADRAEQYF. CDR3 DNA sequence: TGTGCCAGCAGCGCGGACAGAGCAGAGCAGTACTTC.

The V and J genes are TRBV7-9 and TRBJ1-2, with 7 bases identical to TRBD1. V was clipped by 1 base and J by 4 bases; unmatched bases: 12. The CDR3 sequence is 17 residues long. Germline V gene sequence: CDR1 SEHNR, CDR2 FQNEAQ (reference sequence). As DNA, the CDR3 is TGTGCCAGCAGCTTAGGGGAAAGACAGGGTCCGGGCTATGGCTACACCTTC. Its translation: CASSLGERQGPGYGYTF. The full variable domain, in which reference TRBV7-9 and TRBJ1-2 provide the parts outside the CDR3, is DTGVSQNPRHKITKRGQNVTFRCDPISEHNRLYWYRQTLGQGPEFLTYFQNEAQLEKSRLLSDRFSAERPKGSFSTLEIQRTEQGDSAMYLCASSLGERQGPGYGYTFGSGTRLTVV.

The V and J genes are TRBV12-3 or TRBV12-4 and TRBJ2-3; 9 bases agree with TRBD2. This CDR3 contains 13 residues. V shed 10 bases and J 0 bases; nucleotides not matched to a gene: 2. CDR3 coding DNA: TGTGCCACAGGACTAGCGAGCACAGATACGCAGTATTTT. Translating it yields CATGLASTDTQYF.

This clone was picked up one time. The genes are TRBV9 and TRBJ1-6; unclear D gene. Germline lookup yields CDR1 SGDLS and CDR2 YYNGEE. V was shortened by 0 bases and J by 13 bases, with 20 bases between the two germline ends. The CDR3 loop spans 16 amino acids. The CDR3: CASSVDSGSVRPPLHF. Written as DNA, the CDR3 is TGTGCCAGCAGCGTAGATTCCGGGAGTGTTAGGCCGCCCCTCCACTTT.

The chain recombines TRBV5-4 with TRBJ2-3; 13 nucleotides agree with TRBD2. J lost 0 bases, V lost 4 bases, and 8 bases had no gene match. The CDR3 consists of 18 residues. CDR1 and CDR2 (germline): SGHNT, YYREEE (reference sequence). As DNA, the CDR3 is TGTGCCAGCAGCGGGCGACTAGCGGGAGGTCGGAGCACAGATACGCAGTATTTT. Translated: CASSGRLAGGRSTDTQYF.

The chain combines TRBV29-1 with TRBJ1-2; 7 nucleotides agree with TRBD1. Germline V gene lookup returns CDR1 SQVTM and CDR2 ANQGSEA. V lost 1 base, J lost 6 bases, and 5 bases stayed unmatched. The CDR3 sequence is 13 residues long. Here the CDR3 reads CSVEVITGDGYTF. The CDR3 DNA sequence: TGCAGCGTTGAAGTGATCACAGGGGATGGCTACACCTTC.

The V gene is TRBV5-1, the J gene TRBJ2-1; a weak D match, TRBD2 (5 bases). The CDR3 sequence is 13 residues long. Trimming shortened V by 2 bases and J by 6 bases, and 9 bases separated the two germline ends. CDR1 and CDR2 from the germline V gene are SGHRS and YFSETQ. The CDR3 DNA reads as TGCGCCAGCAGCTTTGGACTCCCCAATGAGCAGTTCTTC. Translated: CASSFGLPNEQFF.

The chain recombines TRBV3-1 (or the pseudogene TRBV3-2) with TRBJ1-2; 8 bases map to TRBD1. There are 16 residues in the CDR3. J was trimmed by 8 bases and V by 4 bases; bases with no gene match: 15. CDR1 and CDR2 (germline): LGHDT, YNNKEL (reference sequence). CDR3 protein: CASSPEIRQGQDGYTF. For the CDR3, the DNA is TGTGCCAGCAGCCCAGAGATTAGACAGGGGCAGGACGGCTACACCTTC.

The CDR3 DNA reads TGCGCCAGCAGCCAAGACGGCGGGAGGGCCTCGAATGAGCAGTTCTTC. The encoded protein is CASSQDGGRASNEQFF. The J gene is TRBJ2-1, the V gene TRBV4-3, with 9 nucleotides matching TRBD2. Germline lookup yields CDR1 LGHNA and CDR2 YSLEER. The CDR3 sequence is 16 residues long. The ends lost 0 bases at V and 7 bases at J; junction bases unmatched: 7.

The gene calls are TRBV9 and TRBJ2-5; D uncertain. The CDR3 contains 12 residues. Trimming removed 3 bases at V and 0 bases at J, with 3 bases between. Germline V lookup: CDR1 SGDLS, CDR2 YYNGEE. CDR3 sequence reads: CASSGNQETQYF. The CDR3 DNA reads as TGTGCCAGCAGCGGCAACCAAGAGACCCAGTACTTC.

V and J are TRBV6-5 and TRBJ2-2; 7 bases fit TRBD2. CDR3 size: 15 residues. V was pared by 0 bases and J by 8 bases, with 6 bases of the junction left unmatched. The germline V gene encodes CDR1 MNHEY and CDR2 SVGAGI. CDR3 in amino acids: CASSYSASGPGELFF. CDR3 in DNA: TGTGCCAGCAGTTACTCGGCTAGCGGCCCGGGGGAGCTGTTTTTT.

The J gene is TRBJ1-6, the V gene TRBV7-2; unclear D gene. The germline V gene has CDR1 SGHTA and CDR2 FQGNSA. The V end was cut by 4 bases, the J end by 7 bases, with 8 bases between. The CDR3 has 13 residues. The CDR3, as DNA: TGTGCCAGCAGCTCCCGGAGGAATTCACCCCTCCACTTT. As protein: CASSSRRNSPLHF.

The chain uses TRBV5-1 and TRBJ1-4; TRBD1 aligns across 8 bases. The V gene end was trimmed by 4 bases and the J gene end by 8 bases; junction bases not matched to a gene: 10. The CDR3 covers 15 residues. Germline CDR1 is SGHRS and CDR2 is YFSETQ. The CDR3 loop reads CASSPRQGFGEKLFF. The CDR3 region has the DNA TGCGCCAGCAGCCCGAGACAGGGGTTTGGCGAAAAACTGTTTTTT.

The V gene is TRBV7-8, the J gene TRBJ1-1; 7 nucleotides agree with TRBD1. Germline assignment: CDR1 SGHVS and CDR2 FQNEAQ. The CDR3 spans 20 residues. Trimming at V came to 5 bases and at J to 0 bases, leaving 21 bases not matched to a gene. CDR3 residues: CASSQKSDRVGIKVNTEAFF. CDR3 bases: TGTGCCAGCAGCCAAAAAAGTGACAGGGTCGGGATAAAAGTGAACACTGAAGCTTTCTTT.

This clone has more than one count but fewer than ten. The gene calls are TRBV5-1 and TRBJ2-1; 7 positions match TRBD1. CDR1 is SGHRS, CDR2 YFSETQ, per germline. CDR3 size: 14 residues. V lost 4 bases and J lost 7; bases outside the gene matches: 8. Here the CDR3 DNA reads TGCGCCAGCAGCACCTACAGGGGTGGGAATGAGCAGTTCTTC. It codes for CASSTYRGGNEQFF.

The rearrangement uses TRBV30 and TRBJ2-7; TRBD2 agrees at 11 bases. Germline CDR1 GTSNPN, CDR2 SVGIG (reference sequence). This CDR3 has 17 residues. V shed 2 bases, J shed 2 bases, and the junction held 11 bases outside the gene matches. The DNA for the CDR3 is TGTGCCTGGAGTTTACCCGGGGGGACTAGCGGTACCTACGAGCAGTACTTC. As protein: CAWSLPGGTSGTYEQYF. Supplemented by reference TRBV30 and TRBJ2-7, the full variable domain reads SQTIHQWPATLVQPVGSPLSLECTVEGTSNPNLYWYRQAAGRGLQLLFYSVGIGQISSEVPQNLSASRPQDRQFILSSKKLLLSDSGFYLCAWSLPGGTSGTYEQYFGPGTRLTVT.

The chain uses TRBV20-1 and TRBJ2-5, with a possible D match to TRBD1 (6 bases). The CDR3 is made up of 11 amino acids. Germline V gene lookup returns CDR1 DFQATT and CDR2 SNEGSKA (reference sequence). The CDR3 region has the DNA TGCAGAGCCGACAGGCAAGAGACCCAGTACTTC. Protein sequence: CRADRQETQYF.

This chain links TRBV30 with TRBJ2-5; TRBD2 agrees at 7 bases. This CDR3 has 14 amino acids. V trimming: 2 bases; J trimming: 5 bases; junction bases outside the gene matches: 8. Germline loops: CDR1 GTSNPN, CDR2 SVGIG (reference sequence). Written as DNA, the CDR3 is TGTGCCTGGAGTCGGGCTAGCGGTTGGGAGACCCAGTACTTC. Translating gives CAWSRASGWETQYF.

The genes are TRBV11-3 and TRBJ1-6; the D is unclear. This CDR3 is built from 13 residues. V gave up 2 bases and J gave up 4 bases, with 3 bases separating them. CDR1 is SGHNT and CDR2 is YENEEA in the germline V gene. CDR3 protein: CASSLQYNSPLHF. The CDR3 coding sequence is TGTGCCAGCAGCTTACAGTATAATTCACCCCTCCACTTT.

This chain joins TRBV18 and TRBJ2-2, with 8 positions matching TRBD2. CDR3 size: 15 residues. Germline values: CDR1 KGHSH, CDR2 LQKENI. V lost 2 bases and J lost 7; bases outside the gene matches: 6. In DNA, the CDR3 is TGTGCCAGCTCACCATACAGCGGGAGTGACGGGGAGCTGTTTTTT. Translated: CASSPYSGSDGELFF.